This TCR beta chain came from a study of Ad26.COV2.S vaccination and SARS-CoV-2 variants. In this sample, this clone turned up a few times. The CDR3 length is 14 residues. After removal of 6 bases from V and 5 bases from J, the junction contained 9 bases not matched to a gene. The germline V gene has CDR1 LNHDA and CDR2 SQIVND (reference sequence). The table came from immunoSEQ multiplex PCR; TCRdb's copy has only in-frame clones and leaves some out. Altogether some 390,000 clones are present, around nine tenths being singletons, with the ten largest covering more than 3%. The treatment here: roughly 20 received Ad26.COV2.S at low or high dose, single or two shots; 5 received placebo; per-sample allocation not given. Samples came from day 63 after the first vaccine or placebo injection.

The sample in question was peripheral blood, obtained in a trial of Ad26.COV2.S vaccine versus placebo. The origin of this receptor is a person between 18 and 65 years old who received the Ad26.COV2.S COVID-19 vaccine or a placebo. The chain joins TRBV19 to TRBJ1-1, with 7 bases lining up with TRBD1. CDR3 protein: CASSLIRGRTEAFF. The CDR3 coding sequence is TGTGCCAGTAGCCTCATAAGGGGGCGAACTGAAGCTTTCTTT.